The following is a TCR beta chain sequence with its context. This clone appeared once. Its antigen specificity is not known. Base qualities are not provided; no much larger clone lies one nucleotide away. Measured from the cysteine to the phenylalanine, the CDR3 is 13 residues long. The entry retains the CDR3 DNA only, 39 bases that are in frame from base 1. CDR1 and CDR2 (KGHSH, LQKENI) derive from the germline V gene. V sheds 6 bases and J sheds 1 base, leaving 9 bases between their ends. These data are taken from a study of blood T cell repertoires in COVID-19 (dated by TCRdb to 2018 to 2020). About the full investigation: The collaborator samples originated in the United States, Italy and Spain and spanned the acute and convalescent phases of COVID-19. The prospective study material was composed of cDNA or gDNA derived from T cells, B-cell-depleted T cells, or PBMCs. The dataset comprised deeply sampled blood TCRbeta repertoires from subjects exposed to, actively infected with, or recovered from COVID-19. The repertoires were released in a freely available public database intended as a resource for research on the immune response to SARS-CoV-2. The samples were drawn from two sources: the first 160 participants of the ongoing ImmuneRACE study, and some 1,300 subjects contributed by 6 global collaborators. A de-identified subject ID, COVID-19 status, age in years and sex were almost always included in the sample metadata. Where available, HLA class I and class II types were taken from metadata supplied by the sample provider and were not determined by assay-based typing.

In Seattle, one collaborating source enrolled patients while the infection was active and tracked those patients longitudinally over the course of disease. The collaborating institutions used their own protocols to collect whole blood in K2EDTA tubes. For TCRbeta analysis, collaborators shipped samples as frozen whole blood, isolated PBMCs, or DNA extracted from either of those sample types. The immunoSEQ Assay, a bias-controlled multiplex PCR, was used to amplify TCRbeta CDR3 regions from genomic DNA. The original methods were these. The number of nucleated cells in each sample was estimated by amplification of reference gene primers within the assay. To quantify the absolute abundance of each unique TCRbeta CDR3 rearrangement, sequence reads were collapsed and filtered. For each sample, productive Simpson clonality was calculated as the square root of Simpson's diversity index over productive rearrangements. TCRdb took over this immuneACCESS table, retaining in-frame rearrangements with V and J assigned. Such tables are incomplete; in checked studies, under half of the missing clones stem from an unresolved V gene, and the remainder is unexplained. V and J calls plus clone size are reproduced from that table; the DNA served to infer D and trimming. This sample gives approximately 160,000 clones in total; 93% of them show up just once. Of the sample, less than 2% is held by the ten largest clones.

Study-wide findings and limitations: How much clinical and demographic metadata was included differed by source and by participant, and the metadata was provided uncurated.

The sequence derives from a woman in her fifties or sixties with COVID-19, enrolled during active disease. The chain joins TRBV18 to TRBJ1-1, with the D gene too uncertain to name. Sequencing used peripheral blood. The bases read TGTGCCAGCTCTAATCAACAGAACACTGAAGCTTTCTTT. This gives the protein CASSNQQNTEAFF.